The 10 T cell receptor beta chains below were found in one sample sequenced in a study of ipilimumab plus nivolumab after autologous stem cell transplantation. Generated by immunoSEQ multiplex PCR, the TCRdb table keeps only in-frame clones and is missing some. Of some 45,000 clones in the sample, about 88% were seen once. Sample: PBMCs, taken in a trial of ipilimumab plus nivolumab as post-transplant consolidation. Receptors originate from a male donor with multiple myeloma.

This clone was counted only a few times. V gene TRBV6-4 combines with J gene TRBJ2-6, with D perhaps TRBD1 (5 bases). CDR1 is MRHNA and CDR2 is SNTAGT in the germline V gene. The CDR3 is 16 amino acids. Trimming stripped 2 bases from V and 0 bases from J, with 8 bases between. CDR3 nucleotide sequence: TGTGCCAGCAGTGACGGGGCCAGCTCTGGGGCCAACGTCCTGACTTTC. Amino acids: CASSDGASSGANVLTF.

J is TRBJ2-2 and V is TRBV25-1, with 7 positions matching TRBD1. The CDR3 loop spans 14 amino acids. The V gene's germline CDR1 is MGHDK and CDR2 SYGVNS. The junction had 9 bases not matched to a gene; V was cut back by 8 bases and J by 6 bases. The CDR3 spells CASVGQAGAGELFF. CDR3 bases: TGTGCCAGCGTCGGACAGGCGGGTGCCGGGGAGCTGTTTTTT. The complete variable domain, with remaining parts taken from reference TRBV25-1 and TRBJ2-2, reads EADIYQTPRYLVIGTGKKITLECSQTMGHDKMYWYQQDPGMELHLIHYSYGVNSTEKGDLSSESTVSRIRTEHFPLTLESARPSHTSQYLCASVGQAGAGELFFGEGSRLTVL.

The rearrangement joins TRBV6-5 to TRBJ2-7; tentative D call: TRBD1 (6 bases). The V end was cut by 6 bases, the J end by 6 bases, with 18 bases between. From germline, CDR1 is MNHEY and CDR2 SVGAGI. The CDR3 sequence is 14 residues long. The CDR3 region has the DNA TGTGCCAGCAGAAACTTGGGGGACAAAGGCGAGCAGTACTTC. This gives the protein CASRNLGDKGEQYF.

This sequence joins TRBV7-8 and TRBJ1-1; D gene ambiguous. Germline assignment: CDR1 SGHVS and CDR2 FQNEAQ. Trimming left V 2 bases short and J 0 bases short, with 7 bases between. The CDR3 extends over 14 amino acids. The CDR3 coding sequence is TGTGCCAGCAGCTTAACACAGCTGAACACTGAAGCTTTCTTT. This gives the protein CASSLTQLNTEAFF.

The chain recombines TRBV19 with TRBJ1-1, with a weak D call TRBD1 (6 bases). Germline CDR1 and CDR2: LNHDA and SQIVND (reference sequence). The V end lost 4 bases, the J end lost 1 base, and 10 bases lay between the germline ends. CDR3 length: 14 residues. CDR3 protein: CASSTRTENTEAFF. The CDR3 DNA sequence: TGTGCCAGTAGTACCCGGACAGAGAACACTGAAGCTTTCTTT.

CDR3 nucleotides: TGTGCCAGCAGTGAAGCCGCGGACTATTCCTCTGGGGCCAACGTCCTGACTTTC. Protein sequence: CASSEAADYSSGANVLTF. The chain has TRBV2 and TRBJ2-6, with a possible D match to TRBD2 (6 bases). The length of the CDR3 is 18 residues. Between the trimmed V and J ends, which lost 0 bases and 0 bases, there was a span of 12 bases. The V gene's germline CDR1 is SNHLY and CDR2 FYNNEI.

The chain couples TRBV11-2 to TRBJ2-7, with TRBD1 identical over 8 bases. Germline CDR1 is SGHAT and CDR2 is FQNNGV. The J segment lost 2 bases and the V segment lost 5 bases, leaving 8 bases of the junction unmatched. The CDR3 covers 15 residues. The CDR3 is CASSLATGVTYEQYF. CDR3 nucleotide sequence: TGTGCCAGCAGCCTCGCGACAGGGGTGACCTACGAGCAGTACTTC.

The CDR3 protein is CASSSPPGTRRDTEAFF. The CDR3 DNA follows: TGTGCCAGTAGTTCCCCCCCCGGGACTCGGAGGGACACTGAAGCTTTCTTT. The chain employs TRBV19 and TRBJ1-1; TRBD1 might be the D (5 bases). Germline loops: CDR1 LNHDA, CDR2 SQIVND (reference sequence). V lost 5 bases to trimming and J lost 3 bases, with 22 bases between them. This CDR3 has 17 amino acids.

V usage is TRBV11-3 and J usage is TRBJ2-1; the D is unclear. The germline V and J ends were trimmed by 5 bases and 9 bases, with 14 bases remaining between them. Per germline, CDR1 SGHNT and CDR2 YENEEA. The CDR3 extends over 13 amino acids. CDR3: CASSQRTKGEQFF. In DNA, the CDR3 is TGTGCCAGCAGCCAGAGGACCAAGGGTGAGCAGTTCTTC.

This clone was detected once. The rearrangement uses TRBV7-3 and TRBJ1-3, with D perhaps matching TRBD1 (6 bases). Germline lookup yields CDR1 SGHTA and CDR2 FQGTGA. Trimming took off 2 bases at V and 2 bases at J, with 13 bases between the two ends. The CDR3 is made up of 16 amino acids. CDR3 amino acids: CASSLFPTGTGNTIYF. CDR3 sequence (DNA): TGTGCCAGCAGCTTATTCCCGACAGGAACTGGAAACACCATATATTTT. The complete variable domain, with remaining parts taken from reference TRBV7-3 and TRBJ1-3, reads GAGVSQTPSNKVTEKGKYVELRCDPISGHTALYWYRQSLGQGPEFLIYFQGTGAADDSGLPNDRFFAVRPEGSVSTLKIQRTERGDSAVYLCASSLFPTGTGNTIYFGEGSWLTVV.